The sequence of this TCR beta chain was determined in a study of T cells in localized non-small cell lung cancer. General study results and limits: There were a median 57 of the top 100 tumor clones appearing in adjacent lung. Those with higher blood T cell density had longer overall survival. One tumor region alone was sequenced, and heterogeneity therefore remains possible. Uninvolved adjacent lung, not tumor, had the highest T cell clonality.

Data came from immunoSEQ multiplex PCR; TCRdb stores just in-frame clones and leaves some out. The data show around 78,000 clones, around 89% seen once. V dropped 7 bases and J dropped 5; count of bases not matched to a gene: 1. The germline CDR1 and CDR2 sequences are SGHDT and YYEEEE. This CDR3 is built from 13 residues. This clone was observed a single time. The antigen is undetermined. The source was peripheral blood, collected before any cancer treatment. The TCR originated in a woman aged 35 to 70 with stage I squamous cell lung carcinoma. The chain couples TRBV5-6 to TRBJ2-2; TRBD2 matches at 11 bases. The CDR3 reads CASLAGGTGELFF. In DNA, the CDR3 is TGTGCCAGCCTAGCGGGGGGTACCGGGGAGCTGTTTTTT.